This T cell receptor beta chain is from a study of human T cells and chemical hapten exposure. Across the whole study: DPC 0.01% went on the upper back by patch test, with reading at 6 days.

As the library was built, unique molecular identifiers were attached to individual cDNA molecules. TCRdb called the RACE reads again in MiXCR, with one record for every CDR3 protein. The table includes more than 250,000 distinct CDR3 sequences, 7.5% to 10% detected once. Time point here: pre-sensitization, week 0. Treatment: therapeutic diphenylcyclopropenone sensitization with weekly scalp DPC. Germline V gene lookup returns CDR1 MNHNY and CDR2 SVGAGI (reference sequence). Germline trimming cut 3 bases from V and 0 bases from J; bases unmatched to any gene: 3. CDR3 size: 16 residues. This clonotype came up many times.

This specimen consisted of whole blood, obtained in connection with sensitization to the hapten diphenylcyclopropenone (DPC). This chain uses TRBV6-6 with TRBJ2-3; TRBD2 matches 10 bases. This sequence was found in a woman aged 40 to 50 with alopecia areata. Some clones in this sample may be carry-over from other donors' samples. The CDR3 reads CASSYPSGSSTDTQYF. CDR3 coding DNA: TGTGCCAGCAGTTATCCTAGCGGGAGTAGCACAGATACGCAGTATTTT.